A selection of T cell receptor beta chains follows, all from one sample in a study of blood T cells in healthy people across ages. TCRdb re-derived calls from the 5' RACE reads in MiXCR, one entry per CDR3 protein. The table shows about 1.5 million distinct CDR3 sequences, with around 39% occurring only once. The sequenced sample consisted of blood. Every receptor here comes from a woman aged 18-35 years in good health. Both conserved end residues are part of each CDR3. The order of the fields is clone size, D gene, J gene, V gene, CDR3 length, CDR3 DNA, CDR3 protein. D genes are given only for firm matches. Some rows have no size entry. The others give once, few or many, or a class for an expanded clone.

>-|-|TRBJ2-4|TRBV12-3/TRBV12-4|14
TGTGCCAGCAGTTTAGGGGCTCCCGGCAGCATTCAGTACTTC
CASSLGAPGSIQYF
>few|TRBD2|TRBJ2-3|TRBV6-5|17
TGTGCCAGCAGTTACTCGAAGCGGGGGGTTGGCACAGATACGCAGTATTTT
CASSYSKRGVGTDTQYF
>-|TRBD2|TRBJ2-4|TRBV6-5|19
TGTGCCAGCAGTTACGGGGTGAGCGGGAAGGCTCTAGCCAAAAACATTCAGTACTTC
CASSYGVSGKALAKNIQYF
>few|TRBD2|TRBJ2-1|TRBV7-9|14
TGTGCCAGCAGCTCGACTAGCGGGATAAATGAGCAGTTCTTC
CASSSTSGINEQFF
>few|TRBD2|TRBJ2-5|TRBV11-2|14
TGTGCCAGCAGCTCGTGGGAGGGACAAGAGACCCAGTACTTC
CASSSWEGQETQYF
>-|TRBD2|TRBJ2-1|TRBV20-1|16
TGCAGTGCTAGGGCATCACTAGCGGGCGCCTACAATGAGCAGTTCTTC
CSARASLAGAYNEQFF
>few|TRBD2|TRBJ2-1|TRBV20-1|15
TGCAGTGCCCCCCGGGGCCAGCGGGAGTTCGGTGAGCAGTTCTTC
CSAPRGQREFGEQFF
>few|TRBD1|TRBJ2-7|TRBV6-6|13
TGTGCCAGCGAGGGACAGGGGGCTTACGAGCAGTACTTC
CASEGQGAYEQYF
>-|-|TRBJ1-2|TRBV2|12
TGTGCCAGCAGTGACCAGGACTATGGCAACACCTTC
CASSDQDYGNTF
>-|-|TRBJ2-7|TRBV28|13
TGTGCCAGCAGAATAAGGGGCTCGGGTGAGCAGTACTTC
CASRIRGSGEQYF
>once|-|TRBJ2-1|TRBV3-1|14
TGTGCCAGCAGCCAAGAGAGTAACTCCTACGAGCAGTTCTTC
CASSQESNSYEQFF
>many|-|TRBJ1-2|TRBV7-9|13
TGTGCCAGCAGCCAGACAGGCAGTTATGGCTACACCTTC
CASSQTGSYGYTF
>few|TRBD1|TRBJ1-2|TRBV6-1|16
TGTGCCAGCAGCAGAACGCTGACAGGGGGGTCCTATGGCTACACCTTC
CASSRTLTGGSYGYTF
>-|-|TRBJ2-4|TRBV18|17
TGTGCCAGCTCACCCTACTATTCGGGGCAAGCCAAAAACATTCAGTACTTC
CASSPYYSGQAKNIQYF
>-|TRBD2|TRBJ2-3|TRBV7-3|14
TGTGCCAGCAGCTCCGGACTAGAAGCGGATACGCAGTATTTT
CASSSGLEADTQYF
>few|-|TRBJ1-5|TRBV4-1|14
TGCGCCAGCAGCCAAGAAAAGAGCAATCAGCCCCAGCATTTT
CASSQEKSNQPQHF
>-|TRBD1|TRBJ1-4|TRBV10-3|14
TGTGCCATCAGAGGACAGGGGACTGACGAAAAACTGTTTTTT
CAIRGQGTDEKLFF
>few|TRBD2|TRBJ2-2|TRBV27|18
TGTGCCAGCAGTTCTAGCGGGAGGTCGGGGGTATCAGCGGGGGAGCTGTTTTTT
CASSSSGRSGVSAGELFF
>-|TRBD1|TRBJ2-1|TRBV7-9|15
TGTGCCAGCAGCTTCGGGACAGTTGATTACAATGAGCAGTTCTTC
CASSFGTVDYNEQFF
>-|-|TRBJ2-7|TRBV10-3|13
TGTGCCATCAGTGGTAGCGGTGAGGCCGAGCAGTACTTC
CAISGSGEAEQYF
>many|TRBD2|TRBJ2-5|TRBV11-2|16
TGTGCCAGCAGCCGAAATCTAGCGGGAGGGGTGGAGACCCAGTACTTC
CASSRNLAGGVETQYF